Listed below are T cell receptor beta chains from one sample, sequenced in a study of cytomegalovirus exposure and HLA in healthy donors. The table came from immunoSEQ multiplex PCR; TCRdb's copy has only in-frame clones and leaves some out. Here the sample spans 150,000 or so clones, roughly 74% being singletons. Sequenced input: PBMCs. The receptors stem from a woman in her 40s in good health and CMV-seropositive. CDR3s include the opening cysteine and the closing phenylalanine or tryptophan. The D gene is left open where the match is weak. Expanded clones get a size class; other rows say once, few or many, or leave the size out.

V gene	clone size	CDR3 length	D gene	J gene	CDR3 protein	CDR3 DNA
TRBV27	-	15	-	TRBJ2-6	CASSPQVSGANVLTF	TGTGCCAGCAGTCCACAGGTCTCTGGGGCCAACGTCCTGACTTTC
TRBV28	-	13	-	TRBJ2-7	CATTTLDSYEQYF	TGTGCCACCACCACACTAGACTCCTACGAGCAGTACTTC
TRBV6-5	few	15	TRBD1	TRBJ2-5	CASSYFRGTEETQYF	TGTGCCAGCAGTTACTTCAGAGGGACAGAAGAGACCCAGTACTTC
TRBV27	-	16	-	TRBJ1-2	CASSLYSGRTNYGYTF	TGTGCCAGCAGTTTATACTCGGGAAGAACTAACTATGGCTACACCTTC
TRBV10-3	-	12	-	TRBJ2-5	CAISAEGGTQYF	TGTGCCATCAGTGCGGAAGGGGGGACCCAGTACTTC
TRBV6-5	-	13	-	TRBJ1-5	CASSYSANQPQHF	TGTGCCAGCAGTTACTCGGCCAATCAGCCCCAGCATTTT
TRBV6-6	-	13	TRBD1	TRBJ2-7	CASSHRQGGEQYF	TGTGCCAGCAGTCACCGACAGGGTGGGGAGCAGTACTTC
TRBV27	-	15	TRBD2	TRBJ2-4	CASMGGEVAKNIQYF	TGTGCCAGCATGGGAGGGGAGGTAGCCAAAAACATTCAGTACTTC
TRBV7-9	-	15	TRBD1	TRBJ1-2	CASSYARDSAYGYTF	TGTGCCAGCAGTTATGCAAGGGACAGTGCCTATGGCTACACCTTC
TRBV11-2	once	14	-	TRBJ2-1	CASSLGRANNEQFF	TGTGCCAGCAGCTTAGGGCGGGCCAACAATGAGCAGTTCTTC
TRBV28	-	15	-	TRBJ2-7	CASTPGDGWTYEQYF	TGTGCCAGCACCCCGGGGGACGGATGGACCTACGAGCAGTACTTC
TRBV5-4	-	13	-	TRBJ2-5	CASSLVTEETQYF	TGTGCCAGCAGCTTGGTGACTGAAGAGACCCAGTACTTC
TRBV6-5	once	11	-	TRBJ1-1	CASGGDTEAFF	TGTGCCAGCGGAGGGGACACTGAAGCTTTCTTT
TRBV9	-	16	-	TRBJ2-3	CASSVGAGGSTDTQYF	TGTGCCAGCAGCGTAGGAGCGGGCGGAAGCACAGATACGCAGTATTTT
TRBV7-9	-	17	-	TRBJ2-1	CASSLEVRREGLNEQFF	TGTGCCAGCAGCTTAGAGGTGAGGCGGGAAGGACTCAATGAGCAGTTCTTC
TRBV1	-	16	-	TRBJ2-2	CTSSHYSGRSPGELFF	TGCACCAGCAGCCACTATAGCGGGAGGTCGCCGGGGGAGCTGTTTTTT